The subject of this entry is one T cell receptor beta chain. Its antigen is unknown. This CDR3 contains 11 residues. The V gene lost 4 bases and the J gene lost 8 bases, with 6 bases spanning the gap. Germline CDR1 is MGHDK and CDR2 is SYGVNS. The data are from a study of a mutant IDH1 vaccine in newly diagnosed glioma. Sequencing was performed with immunoSEQ multiplex PCR; in TCRdb, only in-frame clones are kept and a portion is missing. The sample carries about 48,000 clones, around 80% recorded once. Points from the study as a whole: Overall, about 92% of patients had vaccine-induced immune responses.

This sample's time point: week 35, safety follow-up. Vaccination comprised doses that each held 300 ug of mutant IDH1 20-mer peptide, plus topical imiquimod. Patients had eight vaccinations, in weeks 1, 3, 5, 7, 11, 15, 19 and 23. The sample here was PBMCs, taken from a glioma patient whose treatment included an IDH1 peptide vaccine. The chain links TRBV25-1 to TRBJ2-1; D not resolved. This clonotype was sampled from a man aged 40-50 years with glioma. In nucleotides, the CDR3 is TGTGCCAGCAGTGGGGGTCATGAGCAGTTCTTC. It encodes CASSGGHEQFF.